A single TCR beta chain is shown here with its context. Its specificity is not known. Use of 60 Vbeta and 13 Jbeta primers characterized the PCR. The assay was immunoSEQ multiplex PCR, and TCRdb's table has in-frame clones only and misses some. The repertoire holds 150,000 to 200,000 clones, with 70% to 90% as singletons. This sample was included in a study of cytomegalovirus exposure and HLA in healthy donors. Study-level background: A prior study identified 117 million unique TCR beta sequences from about 180 million T cells. As released early, the data held some 80 million unique TCRs from HLA-typed donors. General study findings and limits: TCR association rates varied by HLA locus in a later analysis, with DRB1 highest and HLA-C lowest.

The CDR3 totals 16 residues. Germline V CDR1 and CDR2: SGDLS, YYNGEE. Trimming left V 0 bases short and J 5 bases short, with 17 bases between. The sequenced sample consisted of PBMCs. J is TRBJ2-5 and V is TRBV9; D perhaps matches TRBD2 (5 bases). The TCR originated in a woman aged 25 to 39 in good health and CMV-seropositive. CDR3 sequence reads: CASSVGSDSRLETQYF. The CDR3 coding sequence is TGTGCCAGCAGCGTAGGATCGGACTCGCGTTTGGAGACCCAGTACTTC.